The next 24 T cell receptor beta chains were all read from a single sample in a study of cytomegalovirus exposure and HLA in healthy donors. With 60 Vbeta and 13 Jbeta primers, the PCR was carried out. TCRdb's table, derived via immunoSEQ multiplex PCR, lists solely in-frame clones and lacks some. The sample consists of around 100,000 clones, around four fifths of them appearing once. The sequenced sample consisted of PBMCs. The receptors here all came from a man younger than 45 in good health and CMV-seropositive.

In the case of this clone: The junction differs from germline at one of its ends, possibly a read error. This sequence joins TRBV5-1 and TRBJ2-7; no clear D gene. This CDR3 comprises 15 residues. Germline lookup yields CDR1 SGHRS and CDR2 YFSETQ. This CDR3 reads CASSLAAVSSCEQYF. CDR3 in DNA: TGCGCCAGCAGCTTGGCGGCGGTGAGCTCCTGCGAGCAGTACTTC.

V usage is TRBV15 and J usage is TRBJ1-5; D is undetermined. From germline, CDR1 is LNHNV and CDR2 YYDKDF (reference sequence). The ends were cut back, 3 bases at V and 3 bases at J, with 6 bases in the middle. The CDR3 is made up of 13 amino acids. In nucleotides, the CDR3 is TGTGCCACCAGCAGCGAGTCCAATCAGCCCCAGCATTTT. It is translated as CATSSESNQPQHF.

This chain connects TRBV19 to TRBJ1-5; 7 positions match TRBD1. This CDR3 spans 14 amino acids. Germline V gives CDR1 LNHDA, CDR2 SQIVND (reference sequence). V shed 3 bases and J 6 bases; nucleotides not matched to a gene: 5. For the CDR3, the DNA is TGTGCCAGTAGTATTACAGGGGAACCTCAGCCCCAGCATTTT. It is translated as CASSITGEPQPQHF.

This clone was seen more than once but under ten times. The CDR3 coding sequence is TGTGCCAGTAGTACCCAGACAGAAAACTATGGCTACACCTTC. Its protein is CASSTQTENYGYTF. V is TRBV19 and J is TRBJ1-2, with TRBD1 as a possible D gene (5 bases). This CDR3 spans 14 amino acids. Trimming stripped 4 bases from V and 2 bases from J, with 11 bases between. CDR1 and CDR2 from the germline V gene are LNHDA and SQIVND (reference sequence).

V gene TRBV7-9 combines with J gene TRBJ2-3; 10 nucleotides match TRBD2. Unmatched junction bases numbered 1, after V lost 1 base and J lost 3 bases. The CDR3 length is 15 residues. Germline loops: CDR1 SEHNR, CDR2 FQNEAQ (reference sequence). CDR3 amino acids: CASSLGAGGTDTQYF. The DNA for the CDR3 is TGTGCCAGCAGCTTAGGAGCGGGAGGGACAGATACGCAGTATTTT.

The CDR3, as DNA: TGTGCCAGCAGCCCCTCCTCGGAGTCAGAGACCCAGTACTTC. Its translation is CASSPSSESETQYF. The chain couples TRBV11-2 to TRBJ2-5; no clear D gene. CDR3 length: 14 amino acids. From germline, CDR1 is SGHAT and CDR2 FQNNGV. Trimming cost V 5 bases and J 4 bases, with 14 bases left between them.

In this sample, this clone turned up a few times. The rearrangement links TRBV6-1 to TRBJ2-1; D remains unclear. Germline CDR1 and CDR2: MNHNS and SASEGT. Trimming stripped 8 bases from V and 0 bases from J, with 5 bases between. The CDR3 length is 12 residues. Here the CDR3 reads CASWSSYNEQFF. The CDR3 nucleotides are TGTGCCAGCTGGAGCTCCTACAATGAGCAGTTCTTC.

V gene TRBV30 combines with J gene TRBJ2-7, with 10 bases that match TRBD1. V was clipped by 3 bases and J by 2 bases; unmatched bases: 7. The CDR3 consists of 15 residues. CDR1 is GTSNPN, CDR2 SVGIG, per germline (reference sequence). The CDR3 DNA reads TGTGCCTGGAGGAACCGGGACAGGGGCCCCTACGAGCAGTACTTC. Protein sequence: CAWRNRDRGPYEQYF.

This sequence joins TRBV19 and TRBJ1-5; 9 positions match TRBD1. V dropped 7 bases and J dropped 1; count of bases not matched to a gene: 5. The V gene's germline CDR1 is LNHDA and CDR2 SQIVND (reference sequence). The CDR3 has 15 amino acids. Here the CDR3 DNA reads TGTGCCAGTACAGCACAGGGGGCAAGCAATCAGCCCCAGCATTTT. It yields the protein CASTAQGASNQPQHF.

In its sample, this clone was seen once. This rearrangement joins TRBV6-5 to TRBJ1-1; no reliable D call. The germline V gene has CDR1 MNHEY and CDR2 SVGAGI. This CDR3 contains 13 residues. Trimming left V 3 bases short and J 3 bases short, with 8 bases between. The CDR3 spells CASSYVLDTEAFF. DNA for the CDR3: TGTGCCAGCAGTTATGTTCTCGACACTGAAGCTTTCTTT.

This CDR3 is CAWSVQEGREQYF. The CDR3, as DNA: TGTGCCTGGAGTGTACAGGAGGGTAGGGAGCAGTACTTC. The V gene is TRBV30, the J gene TRBJ2-7, with D possibly TRBD2 on 6 matching bases. CDR1 and CDR2 (germline): GTSNPN, SVGIG (reference sequence). This CDR3 has 13 amino acids. With 0 bases removed from V and 7 bases from J, the gap between germline ends came to 13 bases.

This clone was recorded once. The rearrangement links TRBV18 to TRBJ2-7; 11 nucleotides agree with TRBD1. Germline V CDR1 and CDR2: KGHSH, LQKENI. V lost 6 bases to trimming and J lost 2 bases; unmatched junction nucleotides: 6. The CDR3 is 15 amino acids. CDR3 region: CASSLGQGGPYEQYF. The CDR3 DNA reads TGTGCCAGCTCGTTGGGACAGGGGGGCCCCTACGAGCAGTACTTC.

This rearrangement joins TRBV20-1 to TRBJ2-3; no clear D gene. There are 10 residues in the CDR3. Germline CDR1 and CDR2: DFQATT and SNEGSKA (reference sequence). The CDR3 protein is CPEVEDTQYF. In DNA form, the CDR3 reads TGCCCCGAGGTGGAAGATACGCAGTATTTT.

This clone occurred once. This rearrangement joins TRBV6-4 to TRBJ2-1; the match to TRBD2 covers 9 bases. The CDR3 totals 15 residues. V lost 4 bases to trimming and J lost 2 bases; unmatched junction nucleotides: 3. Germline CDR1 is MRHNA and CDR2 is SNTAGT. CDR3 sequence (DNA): TGTGCCAGCAGTGTGGCGGGAGGGCCCTACAATGAGCAGTTCTTC. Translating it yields CASSVAGGPYNEQFF.

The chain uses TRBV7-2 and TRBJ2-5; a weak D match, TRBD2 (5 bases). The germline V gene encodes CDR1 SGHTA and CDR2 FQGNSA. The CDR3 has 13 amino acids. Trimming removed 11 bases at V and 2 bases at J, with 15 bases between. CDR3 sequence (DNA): TGTGCCGGCCGCAGAGGGCATCAAGAGACCCAGTACTTC. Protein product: CAGRRGHQETQYF.

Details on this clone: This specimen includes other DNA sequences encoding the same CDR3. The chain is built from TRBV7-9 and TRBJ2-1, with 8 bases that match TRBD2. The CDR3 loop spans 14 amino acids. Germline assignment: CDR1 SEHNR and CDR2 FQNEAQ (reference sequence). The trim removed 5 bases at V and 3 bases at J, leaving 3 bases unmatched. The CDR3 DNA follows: TGTGCCAGCAGCCCCGGGACTAGCTACAATGAGCAGTTCTTC. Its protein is CASSPGTSYNEQFF.

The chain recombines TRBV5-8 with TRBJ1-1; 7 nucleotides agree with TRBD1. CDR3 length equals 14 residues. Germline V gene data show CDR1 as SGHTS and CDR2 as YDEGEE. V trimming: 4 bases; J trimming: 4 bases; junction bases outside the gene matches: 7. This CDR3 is CASSPGKGATEAFF. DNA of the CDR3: TGTGCCAGCAGCCCAGGGAAGGGGGCCACTGAAGCTTTCTTT.

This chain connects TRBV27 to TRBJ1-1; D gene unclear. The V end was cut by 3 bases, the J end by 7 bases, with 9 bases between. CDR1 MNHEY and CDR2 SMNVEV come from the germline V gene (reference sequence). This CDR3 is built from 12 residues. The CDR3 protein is CASSLDGDEAFF. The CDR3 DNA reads TGTGCCAGCAGTTTGGACGGGGATGAAGCTTTCTTT.

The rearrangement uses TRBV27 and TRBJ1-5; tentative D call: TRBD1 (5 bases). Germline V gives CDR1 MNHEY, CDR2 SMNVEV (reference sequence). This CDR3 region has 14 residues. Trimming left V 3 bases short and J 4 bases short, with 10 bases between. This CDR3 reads CASSFGAPNQPQHF. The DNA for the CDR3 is TGTGCCAGCAGTTTTGGGGCGCCTAATCAGCCCCAGCATTTT.

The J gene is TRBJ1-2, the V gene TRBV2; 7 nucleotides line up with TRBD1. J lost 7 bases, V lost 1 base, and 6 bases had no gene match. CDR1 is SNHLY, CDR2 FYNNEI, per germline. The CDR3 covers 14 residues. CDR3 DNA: TGTGCCAGCAGTGAAGTAAGGGGGCAGACTGGCTACACCTTC. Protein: CASSEVRGQTGYTF.

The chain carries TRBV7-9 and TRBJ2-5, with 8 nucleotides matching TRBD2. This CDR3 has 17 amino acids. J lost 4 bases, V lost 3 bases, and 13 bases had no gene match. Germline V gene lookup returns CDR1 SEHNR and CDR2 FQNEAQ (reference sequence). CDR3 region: CASSFSSGSGSLETQYF. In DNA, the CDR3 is TGTGCCAGCAGCTTTTCTTCGGGAAGCGGGAGTCTAGAGACCCAGTACTTC.

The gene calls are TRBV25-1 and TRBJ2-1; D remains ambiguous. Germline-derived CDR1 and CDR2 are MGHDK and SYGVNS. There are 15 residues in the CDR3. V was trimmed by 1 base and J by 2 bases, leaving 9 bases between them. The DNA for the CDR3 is TGTGCCAGCAGTGAATCCCTTGGCCCCTACAATGAGCAGTTCTTC. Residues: CASSESLGPYNEQFF.

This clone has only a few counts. Here the CDR3 DNA reads TGCGCCAGCAGCCGGAGGGCCACAGATACGCAGTATTTT. Residues: CASSRRATDTQYF. The chain links TRBV5-1 to TRBJ2-3; a possible D gene is TRBD2 (6 bases). This CDR3 is built from 13 residues. Trimming removed 4 bases at V and 2 bases at J, with 8 bases between. The V gene's germline CDR1 is SGHRS and CDR2 YFSETQ.

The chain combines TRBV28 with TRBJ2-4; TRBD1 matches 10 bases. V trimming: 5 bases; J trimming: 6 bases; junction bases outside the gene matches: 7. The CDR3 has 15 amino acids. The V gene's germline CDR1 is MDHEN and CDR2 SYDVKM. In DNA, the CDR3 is TGTGCCAGCAGTCTCCCGCGGACAGGGGGAAACATTCAGTACTTC. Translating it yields CASSLPRTGGNIQYF.